Listed here are 28 T cell receptor beta chains from one sample, sequenced in a study of blood T cell repertoires in COVID-19. Sequenced by immunoSEQ multiplex PCR; TCRdb stores in-frame clones only, minus some. Of 150,000 to 190,000 clones detected, 80% to 90% appear once; the ten largest clones hold more than 7.5%. Sequencing input: peripheral blood. Receptor source: an older woman with COVID-19, enrolled during active disease.

The chain is built from TRBV27 and TRBJ1-4; 7 positions match TRBD1. With V trimmed by 2 bases and J by 4 bases, 4 bases remained unmatched. Germline CDR1 is MNHEY and CDR2 is SMNVEV (reference sequence). The CDR3 sequence is 15 residues long. Here the CDR3 reads CASSLRQGLNEKLFF. CDR3 nucleotides: TGTGCCAGCAGTTTAAGACAGGGCCTTAATGAAAAACTGTTTTTT. Full variable domain (remainder filled in from reference TRBV27 and TRBJ1-4): EAQVTQNPRYLITVTGKKLTVTCSQNMNHEYMSWYRQDPGLGLRQIYYSMNVEVTDKGDVPEGYKVSRKEKRNFPLILESPSPNQTSLYFCASSLRQGLNEKLFFGSGTQLSVL.

The chain joins TRBV5-1 to TRBJ2-1; no clear D. The V gene's germline CDR1 is SGHRS and CDR2 YFSETQ. The germline V and J ends were trimmed by 0 bases and 10 bases, with 11 bases remaining between them. CDR3 size: 13 residues. CDR3 residues: CASSLGTGLEQFF. The CDR3 DNA sequence: TGCGCCAGCAGCTTGGGAACGGGTCTAGAGCAGTTCTTC.

The V gene is TRBV12-3 or TRBV12-4, the J gene TRBJ2-5; 7 positions match TRBD1. V was pared by 6 bases and J by 5 bases, with 6 bases of the junction left unmatched. The CDR3 is 13 amino acids. The CDR3 spells CASRLTGLETQYF. The CDR3 nucleotides are TGTGCCAGCAGGTTGACAGGGCTGGAGACCCAGTACTTC.

The V and J genes are TRBV12-3 or TRBV12-4 and TRBJ1-5; D remains ambiguous. The ends were cut back, 1 base at V and 9 bases at J, with 10 bases in the middle. CDR3 length: 13 amino acids. CDR3 coding DNA: TGTGCCAGCAGTTTAGGGAGGGATGTGCCCCAGCATTTT. Residues: CASSLGRDVPQHF.

Only a few counts were recorded for this clone. The chain uses TRBV3-1 (or the pseudogene TRBV3-2) and TRBJ1-3; D may be TRBD1 (6 bases). V lost 2 bases to trimming and J lost 0 bases, with 14 bases between them. Per germline, CDR1 LGHDT and CDR2 YNNKEL (reference sequence). CDR3 length: 17 residues. Written as DNA, the CDR3 is TGTGCCAGCAGCCAACCGGACAGTTACTCCTCTGGAAACACCATATATTTT. This sequence encodes CASSQPDSYSSGNTIYF.

The rearrangement uses TRBV5-1 and TRBJ2-1; TRBD2 matches 12 bases. V shed 4 bases and J 6 bases; nucleotides not matched to a gene: 8. Germline CDR1 and CDR2: SGHRS and YFSETQ. The CDR3 runs to 16 residues. CDR3 in DNA: TGCGCCAGCAGCCAAACGACTAGCGGGAGTCTCAATGAGCAGTTCTTC. Translation gives CASSQTTSGSLNEQFF. Variable domain in full (rest from reference TRBV5-1 and TRBJ2-1): KAGVTQTPRYLIKTRGQQVTLSCSPISGHRSVSWYQQTPGQGLQFLFEYFSETQRNKGNFPGRFSGRQFSNSRSEMNVSTLELGDSALYLCASSQTTSGSLNEQFFGPGTRLTVL.

This chain connects TRBV9 to TRBJ2-3; D might be TRBD1 (6 bases). The length of the CDR3 is 17 residues. V lost 7 bases and J lost 1, with 22 bases in between. Germline assignment: CDR1 SGDLS and CDR2 YYNGEE. CDR3 in DNA: TGTGCCAGCTCCCTTATTACCGGGACACCTCGCACAGATACGCAGTATTTT. This gives the protein CASSLITGTPRTDTQYF.

The rearrangement joins TRBV2 to TRBJ1-2; D uncertain. Per germline, CDR1 SNHLY and CDR2 FYNNEI. Trimming removed 8 bases from V and 6 bases from J, with 19 bases in between. The CDR3 is 14 amino acids. CDR3 loop: CASAAQRSVDGYTF. For the CDR3, the DNA is TGTGCCAGCGCGGCTCAAAGATCTGTGGATGGCTACACCTTC.

The chain recombines TRBV5-8 with TRBJ1-5, with 10 bases matching TRBD1. This CDR3 is 18 amino acids long. The junction had 10 bases not matched to a gene; V was cut back by 0 bases and J by 4 bases. Germline lookup yields CDR1 SGHTS and CDR2 YDEGEE. The CDR3 spells CASSLDRVGQGVNQPQHF. The CDR3, as DNA: TGTGCCAGCAGCTTGGACCGGGTTGGACAGGGGGTTAATCAGCCCCAGCATTTT.

The DNA for the CDR3 is TGTGCCAGCAGGCGACAGGGGATTAATTCACCCCTCCACTTT. This sequence encodes CASRRQGINSPLHF. The chain carries TRBV2 and TRBJ1-6; 8 bases are shared with TRBD1. Looked up from germline, CDR1 is SNHLY and CDR2 is FYNNEI. The CDR3 loop spans 14 amino acids. J was trimmed by 6 bases and V by 6 bases; bases with no gene match: 4.

The gene calls are TRBV5-5 and TRBJ1-2; D perhaps matches TRBD1 (6 bases). The V gene's germline CDR1 is SGHKS and CDR2 YYEKEE (reference sequence). The CDR3 loop spans 14 amino acids. The V and J ends lost 6 bases and 5 bases respectively, with 17 bases between them. The CDR3 bases are TGTGCCAGCACTACACAGGGCTGGGGATATGGCTACACCTTC. This translates into CASTTQGWGYGYTF.

This clone was seen only a few times. V is TRBV21-1 and J is TRBJ2-1; the tabulated D call, TRBD2, remains unverified against the DNA. TRBV21-1 is classified as a pseudogene. This CDR3 is 15 amino acids long. The CDR3 protein is CASSNTSGRHNEQFF. CDR3 bases: TGTGCCAGCAGCAACACTAGCGGGAGACACAATGAGCAGTTCTTC.

This chain uses TRBV19 with TRBJ1-2, with D unclear. Germline V lookup: CDR1 LNHDA, CDR2 SQIVND (reference sequence). The CDR3 is 13 residues long. V dropped 4 bases and J dropped 3 bases, with 9 bases sitting between them. DNA of the CDR3: TGTGCCAGTAGTAATCCAGGCTACTATGGCTACACCTTC. The encoded protein is CASSNPGYYGYTF.

The CDR3 spells CASSQTSISYEQYF. As DNA, the CDR3 is TGTGCCAGCAGCCAAACTTCTATATCCTACGAGCAGTACTTC. The chain uses TRBV3-1 (or the pseudogene TRBV3-2) and TRBJ2-7; D is unclear. CDR3 length: 14 residues. The V gene's germline CDR1 is LGHDT and CDR2 YNNKEL (reference sequence). V gave up 2 bases and J gave up 1 base, with 9 bases separating them.

This clone has just a few counts. The chain links TRBV5-4 to TRBJ1-4; 10 bases match TRBD1. The germline V gene encodes CDR1 SGHNT and CDR2 YYREEE (reference sequence). The CDR3 is 16 residues long. Trimming at V came to 0 bases and at J to 5 bases, leaving 4 bases not matched to a gene. The CDR3 spells CASSLGDRGGNEKLFF. CDR3 DNA sequence: TGTGCCAGCAGCTTGGGGGACAGGGGAGGAAATGAAAAACTGTTTTTT.

The chain couples TRBV9 to TRBJ2-1; TRBD1 matches 10 bases. Germline CDR1 is SGDLS and CDR2 is YYNGEE. The trim removed 3 bases at V and 8 bases at J, leaving 5 bases unmatched. This CDR3 spans 14 amino acids. DNA of the CDR3: TGTGCCAGCAGCGCGGGGGGACAGGGGTATGAGCAGTTCTTC. It codes for CASSAGGQGYEQFF. Full variable domain (remainder filled in from reference TRBV9 and TRBJ2-1): DSGVTQTPKHLITATGQRVTLRCSPRSGDLSVYWYQQSLDQGLQFLIQYYNGEERAKGNILERFSAQQFPDLHSELNLSSLELGDSALYFCASSAGGQGYEQFFGPGTRLTVL.

A few counts support this clone. The chain uses TRBV7-8 and TRBJ1-6; 7 bases are a match to TRBD1. The length of the CDR3 is 14 residues. The germline V gene encodes CDR1 SGHVS and CDR2 FQNEAQ. With V trimmed by 5 bases and J by 7 bases, 5 bases remained unmatched. This CDR3 reads CASSARQGNSPLHF. For the CDR3, the DNA is TGTGCCAGCAGCGCAAGACAGGGAAATTCACCCCTCCACTTT.

This clone was detected only a few times. This chain links TRBV5-1 with TRBJ1-6; D is unclear. The CDR3 length is 13 residues. The V and J ends lost 0 bases and 10 bases respectively, with 8 bases between them. Germline-derived CDR1 and CDR2 are SGHRS and YFSETQ. CDR3 loop: CASSLAVESPLHF. CDR3 bases: TGCGCCAGCAGCTTGGCCGTGGAGTCACCCCTCCACTTT.

The chain is built from TRBV6-2 or TRBV6-3 and TRBJ1-1, with 7 positions matching TRBD1. Germline CDR1 is MNHEY and CDR2 is SVGEGT. The CDR3 is 15 amino acids. V was pared by 0 bases and J by 2 bases, with 3 bases of the junction left unmatched. CDR3 coding DNA: TGTGCCAGCAGTTACTCCGGGACAGCTAACACTGAAGCTTTCTTT. Its protein product is CASSYSGTANTEAFF.

The chain uses TRBV9 and TRBJ2-7; 8 bases match TRBD1. This CDR3 comprises 14 residues. Germline-derived CDR1 and CDR2 are SGDLS and YYNGEE. V was clipped by 4 bases and J by 3 bases; unmatched bases: 6. The CDR3 here is CASSFGTGNYEQYF. The CDR3 bases are TGTGCCAGCAGCTTCGGGACAGGAAACTACGAGCAGTACTTC.

The CDR3 reads CASSARGGSTDTQYF. Written as DNA, the CDR3 is TGTGCCAGCAGTGCCAGGGGTGGGAGCACAGATACGCAGTATTTT. V is TRBV25-1 and J is TRBJ2-3, with a possible D match to TRBD1 (6 bases). There are 15 residues in the CDR3. The germline V and J ends were trimmed by 4 bases and 0 bases, with 11 bases remaining between them. Germline V gene data show CDR1 as MGHDK and CDR2 as SYGVNS.

This clone appeared many times. The gene calls are TRBV15 and TRBJ1-5; D call uncertain. This CDR3 spans 13 amino acids. CDR1 is LNHNV and CDR2 is YYDKDF in the germline V gene (reference sequence). Trimming removed 5 bases from V and 6 bases from J, with 11 bases in between. The CDR3 sequence: CATSYLGGQPQHF. In nucleotides, the CDR3 is TGTGCCACCAGCTATCTAGGCGGTCAGCCCCAGCATTTT.

The rearrangement links TRBV18 to TRBJ2-1; a weak D match, TRBD2 (6 bases). Trimming took 3 bases from V and 0 from J, leaving 15 bases between them. Germline V CDR1 and CDR2: KGHSH, LQKENI. The CDR3 runs 17 residues. DNA for the CDR3: TGTGCCAGCTCACCCCGACGTAGCGGAGGCTCCTACAATGAGCAGTTCTTC. Its protein product is CASSPRRSGGSYNEQFF.

The rearrangement joins TRBV5-4 to TRBJ2-5; 7 bases fit TRBD1. There are 15 residues in the CDR3. The ends lost 2 bases at V and 1 base at J; junction bases unmatched: 5. Germline CDR1 SGHNT, CDR2 YYREEE (reference sequence). The chain's CDR3 is CASSLQGPRQETQYF. The CDR3 DNA reads TGTGCCAGCAGCTTACAGGGGCCTCGCCAAGAGACCCAGTACTTC.

The rearrangement links TRBV4-1 to TRBJ1-2; a weak D match, TRBD1 (6 bases). With 0 bases removed from V and 6 bases from J, the gap between germline ends came to 17 bases. The CDR3 extends over 16 amino acids. Germline V gene lookup returns CDR1 MGHRA and CDR2 YSYEKL. This CDR3 is CASSQDRDTTPHGYTF. The CDR3 DNA reads as TGCGCCAGCAGCCAAGATCGGGACACTACCCCTCATGGCTACACCTTC.

The chain combines TRBV14 with TRBJ2-1, with D perhaps matching TRBD2 (6 bases). The CDR3 is made up of 12 amino acids. Germline V gene lookup returns CDR1 SGHDN and CDR2 FVKESK. V lost 4 bases to trimming and J lost 12 bases, with 13 bases between them. The CDR3 region has the DNA TGTGCCAGCAGCCCCTCGGGGGTTGGGCAGTTCTTC. It yields the protein CASSPSGVGQFF.

This clone was recorded once. The chain couples TRBV5-1 to TRBJ2-1; D is unresolved. Germline V gene sequence: CDR1 SGHRS, CDR2 YFSETQ. This CDR3 is built from 12 residues. Trimming shortened V by 5 bases and J by 6 bases, and 9 bases separated the two germline ends. The CDR3, as DNA: TGCGCCAGCAGAGACAACCTCAATGAGCAGTTCTTC. Translation: CASRDNLNEQFF.

The chain carries TRBV5-1 and TRBJ2-1, with 9 bases fitting TRBD2. The germline V gene has CDR1 SGHRS and CDR2 YFSETQ. Losses at the gene ends were 0 bases for V and 3 bases for J; bases not matched to a gene: 4. The CDR3 length is 16 residues. CDR3 DNA sequence: TGCGCCAGCAGCTTGGCCGCACTAGCGGGCTACAATGAGCAGTTCTTC. Protein product: CASSLAALAGYNEQFF.